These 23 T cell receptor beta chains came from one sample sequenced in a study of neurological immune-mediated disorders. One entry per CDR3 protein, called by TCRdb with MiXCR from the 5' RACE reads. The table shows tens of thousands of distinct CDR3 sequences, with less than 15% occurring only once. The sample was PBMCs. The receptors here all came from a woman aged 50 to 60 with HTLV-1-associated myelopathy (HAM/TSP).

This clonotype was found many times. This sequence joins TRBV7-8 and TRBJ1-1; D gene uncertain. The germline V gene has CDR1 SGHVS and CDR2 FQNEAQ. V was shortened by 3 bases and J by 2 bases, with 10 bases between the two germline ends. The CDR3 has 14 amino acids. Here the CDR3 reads CASSFNSANTEAFF. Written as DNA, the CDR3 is TGTGCCAGCAGCTTCAACAGTGCCAACACTGAAGCTTTCTTT.

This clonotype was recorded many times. CDR3 sequence (DNA): TGTGCCAGCAGCTTAGCGGCCTCCTACAATGAGCAGTTCTTC. Encoded protein: CASSLAASYNEQFF. The chain has TRBV7-9 and TRBJ2-1, with unresolved D. Germline CDR1 and CDR2: SEHNR and FQNEAQ (reference sequence). The V end was cut by 0 bases, the J end by 0 bases, with 3 bases between. The CDR3 covers 14 residues.

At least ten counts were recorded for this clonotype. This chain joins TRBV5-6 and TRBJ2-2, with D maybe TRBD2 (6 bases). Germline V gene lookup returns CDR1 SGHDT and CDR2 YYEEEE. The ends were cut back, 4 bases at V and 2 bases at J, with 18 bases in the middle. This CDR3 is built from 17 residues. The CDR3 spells CASSLRRASLNTGELFF. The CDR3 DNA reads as TGTGCCAGCAGCCTAAGGAGGGCCTCTCTTAACACCGGGGAGCTGTTTTTT.

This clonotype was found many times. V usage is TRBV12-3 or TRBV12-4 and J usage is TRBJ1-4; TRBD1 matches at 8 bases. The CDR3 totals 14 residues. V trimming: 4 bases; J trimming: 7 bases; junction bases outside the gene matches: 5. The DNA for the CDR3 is TGTGCCAGCAGTTCTCAGGGGGCCGGTGAAAAACTGTTTTTT. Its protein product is CASSSQGAGEKLFF.

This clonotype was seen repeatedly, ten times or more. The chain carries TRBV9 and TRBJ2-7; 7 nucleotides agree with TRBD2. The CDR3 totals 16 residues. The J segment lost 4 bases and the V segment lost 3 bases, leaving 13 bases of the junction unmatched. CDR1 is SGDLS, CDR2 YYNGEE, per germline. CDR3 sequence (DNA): TGTGCCAGCAGCGAACGACCAGCGGGGTGGGGATACGAGCAGTACTTC. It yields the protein CASSERPAGWGYEQYF.

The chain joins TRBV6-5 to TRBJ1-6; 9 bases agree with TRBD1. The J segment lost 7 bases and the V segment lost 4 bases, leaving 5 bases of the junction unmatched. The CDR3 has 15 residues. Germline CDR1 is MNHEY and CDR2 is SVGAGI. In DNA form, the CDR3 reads TGTGCCAGCAGTTGGACAGGGGACGGAAATTCACCCCTCCACTTT. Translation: CASSWTGDGNSPLHF.

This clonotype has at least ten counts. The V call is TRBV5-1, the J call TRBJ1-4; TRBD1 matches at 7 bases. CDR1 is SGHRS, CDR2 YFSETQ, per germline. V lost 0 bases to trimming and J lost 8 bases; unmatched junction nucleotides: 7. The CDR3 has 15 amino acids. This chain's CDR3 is CASSLDRGAGEKLFF. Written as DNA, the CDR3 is TGCGCCAGCAGCTTGGACAGGGGCGCCGGAGAAAAACTGTTTTTT.

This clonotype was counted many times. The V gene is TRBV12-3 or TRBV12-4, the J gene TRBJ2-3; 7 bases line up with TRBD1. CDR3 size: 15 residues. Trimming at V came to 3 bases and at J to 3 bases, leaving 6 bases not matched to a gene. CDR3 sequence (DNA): TGTGCCAGCAGTTTCCAACAGGGGAAGACAGATACGCAGTATTTT. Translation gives CASSFQQGKTDTQYF.

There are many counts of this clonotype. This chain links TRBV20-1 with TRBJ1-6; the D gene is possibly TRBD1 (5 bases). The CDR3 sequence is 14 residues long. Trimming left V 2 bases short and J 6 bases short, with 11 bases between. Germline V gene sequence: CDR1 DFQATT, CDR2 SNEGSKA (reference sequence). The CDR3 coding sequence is TGCAGTGCTAGATTCCAGGGAAGTAATTCACCCCTCCACTTT. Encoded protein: CSARFQGSNSPLHF.

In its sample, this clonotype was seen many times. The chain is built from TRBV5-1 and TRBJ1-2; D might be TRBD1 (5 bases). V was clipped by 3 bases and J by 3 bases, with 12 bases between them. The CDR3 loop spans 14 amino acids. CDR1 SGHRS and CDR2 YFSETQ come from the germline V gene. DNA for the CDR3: TGCGCCAGCAGCTCTGGGGTGACAGACTATGGCTACACCTTC. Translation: CASSSGVTDYGYTF. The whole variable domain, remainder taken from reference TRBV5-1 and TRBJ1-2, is KAGVTQTPRYLIKTRGQQVTLSCSPISGHRSVSWYQQTPGQGLQFLFEYFSETQRNKGNFPGRFSGRQFSNSRSEMNVSTLELGDSALYLCASSSGVTDYGYTFGSGTRLTVV.

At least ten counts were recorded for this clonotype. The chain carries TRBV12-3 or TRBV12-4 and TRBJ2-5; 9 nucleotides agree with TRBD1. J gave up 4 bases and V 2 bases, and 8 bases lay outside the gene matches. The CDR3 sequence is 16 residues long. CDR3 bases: TGTGCCAGCAGTTTAAACAGGGGGCGGTTGGGAGAGACCCAGTACTTC. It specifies CASSLNRGRLGETQYF.

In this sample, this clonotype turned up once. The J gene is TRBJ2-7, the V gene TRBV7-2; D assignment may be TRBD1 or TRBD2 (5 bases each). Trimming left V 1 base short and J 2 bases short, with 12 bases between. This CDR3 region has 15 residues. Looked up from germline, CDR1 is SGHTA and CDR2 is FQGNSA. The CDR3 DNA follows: TGTGCCAGCAGCTTAGACGGGGACGGCACCTACGAGCAGTACTTC. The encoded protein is CASSLDGDGTYEQYF.

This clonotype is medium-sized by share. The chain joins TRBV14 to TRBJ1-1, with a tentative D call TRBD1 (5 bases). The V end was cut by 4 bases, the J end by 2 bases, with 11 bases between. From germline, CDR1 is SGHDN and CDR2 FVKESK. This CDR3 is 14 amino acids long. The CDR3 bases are TGTGCCAGCAGCCTTCGCCAGGGTAACACTGAAGCTTTCTTT. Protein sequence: CASSLRQGNTEAFF.

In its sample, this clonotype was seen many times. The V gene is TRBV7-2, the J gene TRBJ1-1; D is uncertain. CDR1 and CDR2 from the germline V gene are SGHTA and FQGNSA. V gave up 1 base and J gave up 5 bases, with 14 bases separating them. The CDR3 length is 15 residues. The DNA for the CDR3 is TGTGCCAGCAGCTTAGAGGTCAGGAGTCAGACTGAAGCTTTCTTT. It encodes CASSLEVRSQTEAFF.

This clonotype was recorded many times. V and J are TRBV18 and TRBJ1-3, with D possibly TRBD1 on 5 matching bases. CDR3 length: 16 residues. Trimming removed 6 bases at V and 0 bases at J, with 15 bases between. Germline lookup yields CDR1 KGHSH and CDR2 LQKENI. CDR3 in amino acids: CASSRGVPSSGNTIYF. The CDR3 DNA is TGTGCCAGCTCCCGGGGCGTTCCTAGCTCTGGAAACACCATATATTTT.

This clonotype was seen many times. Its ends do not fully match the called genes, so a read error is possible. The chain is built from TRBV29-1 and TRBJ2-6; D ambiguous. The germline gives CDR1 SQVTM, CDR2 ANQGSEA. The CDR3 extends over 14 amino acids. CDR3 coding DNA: TGCAGCGTGGAAGACAACTCTGGGGCCAACGTCCTGACTTTC. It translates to CSVEDNSGANVLTF. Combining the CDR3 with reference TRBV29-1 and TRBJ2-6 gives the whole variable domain SAVISQKPSRDICQRGTSLTIQCQVDSQVTMMFWYRQQPGQSLTLIATANQGSEATYESGFVIDKFPISRPNLTFSTLTVSNMSPEDSSIYLCSVEDNSGANVLTFGAGSRLTVL.

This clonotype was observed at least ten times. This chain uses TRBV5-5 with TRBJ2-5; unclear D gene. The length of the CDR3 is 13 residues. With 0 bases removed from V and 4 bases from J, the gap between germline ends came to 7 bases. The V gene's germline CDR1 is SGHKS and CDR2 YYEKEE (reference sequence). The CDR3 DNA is TGTGCCAGCAGCTTGGGTGAGAGAGAGACCCAGTACTTC. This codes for CASSLGERETQYF.

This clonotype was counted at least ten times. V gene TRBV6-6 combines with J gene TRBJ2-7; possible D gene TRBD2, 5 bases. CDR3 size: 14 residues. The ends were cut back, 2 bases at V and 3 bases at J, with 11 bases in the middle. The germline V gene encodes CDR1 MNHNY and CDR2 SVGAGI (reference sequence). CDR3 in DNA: TGTGCCAGCAGTTACGGAGGAGGCGGCTACGAGCAGTACTTC. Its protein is CASSYGGGGYEQYF.

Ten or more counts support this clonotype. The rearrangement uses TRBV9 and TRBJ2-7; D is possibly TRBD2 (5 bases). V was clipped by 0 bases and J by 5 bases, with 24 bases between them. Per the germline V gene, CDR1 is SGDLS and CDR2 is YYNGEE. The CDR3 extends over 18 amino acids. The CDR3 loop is CASSVGLSSDFTPHEQYF. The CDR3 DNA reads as TGTGCCAGCAGCGTAGGTTTAAGTTCGGACTTCACTCCCCACGAGCAGTACTTC.

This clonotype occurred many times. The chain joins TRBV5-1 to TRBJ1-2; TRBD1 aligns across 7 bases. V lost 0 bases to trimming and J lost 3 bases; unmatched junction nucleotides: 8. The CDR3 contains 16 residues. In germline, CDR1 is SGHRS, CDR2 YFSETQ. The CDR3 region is CASSLDPTGPDYGYTF. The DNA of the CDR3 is TGCGCCAGCAGCTTGGACCCGACAGGGCCCGACTATGGCTACACCTTC.

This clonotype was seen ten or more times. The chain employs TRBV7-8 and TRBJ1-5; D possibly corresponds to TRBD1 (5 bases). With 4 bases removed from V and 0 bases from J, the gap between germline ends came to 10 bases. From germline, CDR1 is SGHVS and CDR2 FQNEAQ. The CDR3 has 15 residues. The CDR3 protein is CASSSGGHSNQPQHF. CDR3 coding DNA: TGTGCCAGCAGCTCGGGGGGTCATAGCAATCAGCCCCAGCATTTT.

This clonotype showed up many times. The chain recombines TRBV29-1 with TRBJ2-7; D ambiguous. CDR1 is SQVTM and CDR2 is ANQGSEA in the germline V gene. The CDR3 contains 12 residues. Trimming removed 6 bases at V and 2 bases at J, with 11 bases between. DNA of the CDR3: TGCAGCGTGAGACATTCTACCTACGAGCAGTACTTC. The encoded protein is CSVRHSTYEQYF.

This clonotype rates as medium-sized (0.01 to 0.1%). The chain's CDR3 is CASTPKSGKAGELFF. In DNA form, the CDR3 reads TGTGCCAGCACCCCTAAGTCAGGGAAGGCCGGGGAGCTGTTTTTT. This sequence joins TRBV12-3 or TRBV12-4 and TRBJ2-2; the D gene is possibly TRBD1 (5 bases). Trimming cost V 7 bases and J 6 bases, with 18 bases left between them. The CDR3 totals 15 residues.